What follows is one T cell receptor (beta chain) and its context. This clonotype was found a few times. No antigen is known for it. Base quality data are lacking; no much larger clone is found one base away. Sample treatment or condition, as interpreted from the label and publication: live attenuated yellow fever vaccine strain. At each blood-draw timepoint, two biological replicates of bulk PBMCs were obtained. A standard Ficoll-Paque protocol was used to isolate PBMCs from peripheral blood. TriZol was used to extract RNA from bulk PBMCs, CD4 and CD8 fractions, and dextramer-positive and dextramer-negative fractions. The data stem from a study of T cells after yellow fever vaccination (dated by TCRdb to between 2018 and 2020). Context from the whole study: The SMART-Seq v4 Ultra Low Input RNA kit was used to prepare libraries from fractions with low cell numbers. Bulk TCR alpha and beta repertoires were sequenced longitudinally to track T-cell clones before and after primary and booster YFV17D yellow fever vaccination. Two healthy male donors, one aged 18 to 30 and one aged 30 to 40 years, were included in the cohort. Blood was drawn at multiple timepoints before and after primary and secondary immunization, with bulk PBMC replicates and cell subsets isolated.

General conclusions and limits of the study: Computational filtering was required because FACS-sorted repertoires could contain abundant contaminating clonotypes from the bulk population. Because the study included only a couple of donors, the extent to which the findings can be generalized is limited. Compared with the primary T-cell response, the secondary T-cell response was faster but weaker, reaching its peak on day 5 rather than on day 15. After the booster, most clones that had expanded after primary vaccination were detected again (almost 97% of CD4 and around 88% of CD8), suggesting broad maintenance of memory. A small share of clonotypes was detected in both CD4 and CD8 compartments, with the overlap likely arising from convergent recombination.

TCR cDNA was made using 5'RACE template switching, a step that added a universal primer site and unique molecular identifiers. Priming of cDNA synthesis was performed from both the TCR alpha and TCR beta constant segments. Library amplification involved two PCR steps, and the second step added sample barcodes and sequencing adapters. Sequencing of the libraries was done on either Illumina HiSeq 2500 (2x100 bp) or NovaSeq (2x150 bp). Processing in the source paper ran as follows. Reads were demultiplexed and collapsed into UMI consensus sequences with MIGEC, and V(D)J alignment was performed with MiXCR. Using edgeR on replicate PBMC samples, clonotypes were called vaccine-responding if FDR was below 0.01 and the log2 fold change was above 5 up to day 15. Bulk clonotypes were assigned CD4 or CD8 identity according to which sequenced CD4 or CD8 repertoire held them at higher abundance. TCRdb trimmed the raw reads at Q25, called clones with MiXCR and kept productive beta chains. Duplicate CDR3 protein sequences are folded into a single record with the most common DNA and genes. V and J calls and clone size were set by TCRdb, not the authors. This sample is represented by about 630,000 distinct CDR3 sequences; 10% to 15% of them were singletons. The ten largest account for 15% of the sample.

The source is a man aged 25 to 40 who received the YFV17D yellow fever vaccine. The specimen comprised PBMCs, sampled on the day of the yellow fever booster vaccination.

This receptor carries the CDR3 CASSPSQRGDEAFF. The nucleotide sequence is given as TGTGCCAGCAGTCCCTCCCAAAGAGGGGATGAAGCTTTCTTT. The chain uses TRBV12-3 or TRBV12-4 and TRBJ1-1; TRBD1 is a possible D gene, resting on 5 matching bases. At the junction V is shortened by 5 bases and J by 7 bases, with 17 bases in between. Counted from cysteine to phenylalanine, this CDR3 has 14 amino acids. Only CDR3 DNA remains: 42 bases, in frame from the first base.